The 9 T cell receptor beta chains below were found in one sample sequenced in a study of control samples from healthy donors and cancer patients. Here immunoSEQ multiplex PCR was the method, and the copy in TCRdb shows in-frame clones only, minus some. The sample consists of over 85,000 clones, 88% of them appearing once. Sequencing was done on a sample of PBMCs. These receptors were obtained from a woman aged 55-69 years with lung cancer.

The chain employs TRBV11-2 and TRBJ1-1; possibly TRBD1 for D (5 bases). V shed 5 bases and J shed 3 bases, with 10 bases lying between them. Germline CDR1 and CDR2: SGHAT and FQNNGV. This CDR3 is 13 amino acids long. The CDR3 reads CASSTQADTEAFF. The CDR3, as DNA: TGTGCCAGCAGCACACAGGCGGACACTGAAGCTTTCTTT.

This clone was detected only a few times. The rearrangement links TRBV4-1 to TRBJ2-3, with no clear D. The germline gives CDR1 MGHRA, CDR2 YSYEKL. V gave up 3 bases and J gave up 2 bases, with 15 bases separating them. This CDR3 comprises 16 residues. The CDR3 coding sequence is TGCGCCAGCAGCCAGGTAGACATGGGTTTCACAGATACGCAGTATTTT. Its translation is CASSQVDMGFTDTQYF.

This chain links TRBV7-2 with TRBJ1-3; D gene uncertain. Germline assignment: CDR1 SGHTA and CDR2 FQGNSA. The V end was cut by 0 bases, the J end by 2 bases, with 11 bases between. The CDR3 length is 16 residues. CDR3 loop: CASSLAAPSTGNTIYF. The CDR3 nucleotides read TGTGCCAGCAGCTTAGCCGCTCCCTCAACTGGAAACACCATATATTTT.

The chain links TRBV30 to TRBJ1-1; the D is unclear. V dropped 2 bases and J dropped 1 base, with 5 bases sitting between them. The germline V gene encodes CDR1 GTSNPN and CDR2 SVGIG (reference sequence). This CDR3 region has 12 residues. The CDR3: CAWSRENTEAFF. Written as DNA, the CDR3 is TGTGCCTGGAGTAGAGAGAACACTGAAGCTTTCTTT.

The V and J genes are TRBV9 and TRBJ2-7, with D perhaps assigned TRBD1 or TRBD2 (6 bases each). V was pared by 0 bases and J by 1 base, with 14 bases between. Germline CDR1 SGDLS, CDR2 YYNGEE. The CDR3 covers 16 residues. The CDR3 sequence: CASSVAPGEDSYEQYF. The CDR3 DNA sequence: TGTGCCAGCAGCGTAGCCCCAGGGGAGGATTCCTACGAGCAGTACTTC.

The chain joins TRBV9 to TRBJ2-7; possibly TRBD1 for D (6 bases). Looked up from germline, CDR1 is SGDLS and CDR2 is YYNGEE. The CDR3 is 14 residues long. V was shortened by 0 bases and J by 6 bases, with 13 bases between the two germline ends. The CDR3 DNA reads TGTGCCAGCAGCGTAGGCAGGGGTGGCGGCGAGCAGTACTTC. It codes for CASSVGRGGGEQYF.

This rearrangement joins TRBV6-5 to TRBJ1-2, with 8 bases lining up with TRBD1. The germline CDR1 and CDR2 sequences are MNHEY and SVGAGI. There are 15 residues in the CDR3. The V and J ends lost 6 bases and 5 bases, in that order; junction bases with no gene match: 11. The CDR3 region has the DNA TGTGCCAGCAGACCCGGACAGGGAAGTTTGTATGGCTACACCTTC. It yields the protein CASRPGQGSLYGYTF.

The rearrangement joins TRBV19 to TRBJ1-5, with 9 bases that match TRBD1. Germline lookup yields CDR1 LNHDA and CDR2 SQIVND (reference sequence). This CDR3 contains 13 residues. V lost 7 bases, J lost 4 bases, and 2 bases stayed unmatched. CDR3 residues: CASKDRGNQPQHF. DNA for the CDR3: TGTGCCAGTAAGGACAGGGGTAATCAGCCCCAGCATTTT.

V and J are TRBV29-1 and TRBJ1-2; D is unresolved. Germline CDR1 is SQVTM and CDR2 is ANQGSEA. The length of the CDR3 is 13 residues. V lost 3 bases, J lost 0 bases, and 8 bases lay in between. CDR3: CSVDTEANYGYTF. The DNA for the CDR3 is TGCAGCGTTGACACCGAGGCTAACTATGGCTACACCTTC.